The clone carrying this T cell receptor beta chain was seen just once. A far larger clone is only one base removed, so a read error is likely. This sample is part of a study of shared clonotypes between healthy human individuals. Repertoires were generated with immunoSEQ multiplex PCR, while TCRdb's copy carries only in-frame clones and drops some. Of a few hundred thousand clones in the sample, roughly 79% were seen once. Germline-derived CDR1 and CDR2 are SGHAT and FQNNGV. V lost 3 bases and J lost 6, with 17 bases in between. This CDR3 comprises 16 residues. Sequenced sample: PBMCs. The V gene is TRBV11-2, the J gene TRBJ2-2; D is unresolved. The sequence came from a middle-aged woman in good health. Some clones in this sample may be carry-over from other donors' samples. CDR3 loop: CASSFTPTWSAGELFF. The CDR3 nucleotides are TGTGCCAGCAGCTTCACACCAACATGGTCGGCCGGGGAGCTGTTTTTT.